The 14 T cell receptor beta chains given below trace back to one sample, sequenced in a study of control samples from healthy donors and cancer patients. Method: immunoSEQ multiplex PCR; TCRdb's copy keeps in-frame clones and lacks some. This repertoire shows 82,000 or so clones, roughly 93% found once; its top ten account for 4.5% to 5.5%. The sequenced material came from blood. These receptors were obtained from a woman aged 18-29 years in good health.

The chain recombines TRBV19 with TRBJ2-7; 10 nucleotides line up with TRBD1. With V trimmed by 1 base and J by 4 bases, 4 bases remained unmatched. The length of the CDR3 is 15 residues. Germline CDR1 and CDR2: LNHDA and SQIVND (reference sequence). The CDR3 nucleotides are TGTGCCAGTAGTATAGGACAGGGGGCTTGGTACGAGCAGTACTTC. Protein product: CASSIGQGAWYEQYF. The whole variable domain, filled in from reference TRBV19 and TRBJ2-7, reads DGGITQSPKYLFRKEGQNVTLSCEQNLNHDAMYWYRQDPGQGLRLIYYSQIVNDFQKGDIAEGYSVSREKKESFPLTVTSAQKNPTAFYLCASSIGQGAWYEQYFGPGTRLTVT.

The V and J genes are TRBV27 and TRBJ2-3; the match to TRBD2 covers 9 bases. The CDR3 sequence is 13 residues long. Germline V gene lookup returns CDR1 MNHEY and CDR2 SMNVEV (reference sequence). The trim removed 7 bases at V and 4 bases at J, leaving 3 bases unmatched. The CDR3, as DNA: TGTGCCAGCAAAGGACTAGCGCCAGATACGCAGTATTTT. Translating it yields CASKGLAPDTQYF.

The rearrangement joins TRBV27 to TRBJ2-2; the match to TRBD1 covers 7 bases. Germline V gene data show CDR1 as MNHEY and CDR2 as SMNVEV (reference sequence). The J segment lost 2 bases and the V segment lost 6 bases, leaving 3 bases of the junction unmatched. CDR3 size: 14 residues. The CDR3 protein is CASSRDRNTGELFF. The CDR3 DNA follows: TGTGCCAGCAGCCGGGACAGAAACACCGGGGAGCTGTTTTTT.

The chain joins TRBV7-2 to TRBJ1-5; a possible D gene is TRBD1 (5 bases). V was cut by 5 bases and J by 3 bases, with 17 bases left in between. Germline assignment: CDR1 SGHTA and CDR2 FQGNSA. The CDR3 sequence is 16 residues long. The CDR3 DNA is TGTGCCAGCAGCCCCGCGGAAGAGGGGCTCAATCAGCCCCAGCATTTT. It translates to CASSPAEEGLNQPQHF.

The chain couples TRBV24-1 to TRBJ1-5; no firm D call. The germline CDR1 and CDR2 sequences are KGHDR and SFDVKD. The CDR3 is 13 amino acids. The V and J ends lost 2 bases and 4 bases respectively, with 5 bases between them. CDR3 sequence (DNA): TGTGCCACCAGTGATTACAGTAATCAGCCCCAGCATTTT. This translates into CATSDYSNQPQHF.

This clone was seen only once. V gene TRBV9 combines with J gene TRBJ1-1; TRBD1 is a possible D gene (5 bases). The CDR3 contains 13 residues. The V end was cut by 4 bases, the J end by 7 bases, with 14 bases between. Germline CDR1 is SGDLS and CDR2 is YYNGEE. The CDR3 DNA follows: TGTGCCAGCAGCTCCTACCACGGGGGTGAAGCTTTCTTT. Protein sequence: CASSSYHGGEAFF.

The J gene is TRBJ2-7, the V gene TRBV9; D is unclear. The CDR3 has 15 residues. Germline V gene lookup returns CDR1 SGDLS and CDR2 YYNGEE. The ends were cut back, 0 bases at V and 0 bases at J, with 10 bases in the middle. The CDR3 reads CASSVEGGSSYEQYF. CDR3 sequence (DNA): TGTGCCAGCAGCGTAGAGGGCGGAAGCTCCTACGAGCAGTACTTC.

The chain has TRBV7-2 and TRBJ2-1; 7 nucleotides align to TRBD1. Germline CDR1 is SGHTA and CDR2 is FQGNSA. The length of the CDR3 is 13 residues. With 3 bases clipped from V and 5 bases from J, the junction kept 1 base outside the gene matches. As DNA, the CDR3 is TGTGCCAGCAGCTTGGACAGGAACAATGAGCAGTTCTTC. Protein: CASSLDRNNEQFF.

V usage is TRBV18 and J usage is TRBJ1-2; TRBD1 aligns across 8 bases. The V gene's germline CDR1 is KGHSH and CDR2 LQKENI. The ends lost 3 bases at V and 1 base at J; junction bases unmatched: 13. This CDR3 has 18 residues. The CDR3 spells CASSPYGPGTGLNYGYTF. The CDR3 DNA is TGTGCCAGCTCACCCTACGGACCAGGGACAGGCCTTAACTATGGCTACACCTTC.

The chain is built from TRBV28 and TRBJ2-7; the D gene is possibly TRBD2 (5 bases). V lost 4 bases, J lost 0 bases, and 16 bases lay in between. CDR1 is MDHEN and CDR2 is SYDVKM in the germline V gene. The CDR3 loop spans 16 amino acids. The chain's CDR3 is CASSSQTIATSYEQYF. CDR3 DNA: TGTGCCAGCAGTTCCCAAACGATAGCGACCTCCTACGAGCAGTACTTC. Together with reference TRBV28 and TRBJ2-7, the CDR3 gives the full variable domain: DVKVTQSSRYLVKRTGEKVFLECVQDMDHENMFWYRQDPGLGLRLIYFSYDVKMKEKGDIPEGYSVSREKKERFSLILESASTNQTSMYLCASSSQTIATSYEQYFGPGTRLTVT.

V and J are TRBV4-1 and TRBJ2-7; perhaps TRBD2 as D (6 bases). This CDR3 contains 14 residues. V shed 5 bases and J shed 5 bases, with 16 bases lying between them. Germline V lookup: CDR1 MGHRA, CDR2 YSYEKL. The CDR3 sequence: CASSKVVTGDEQYF. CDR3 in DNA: TGCGCCAGCAGCAAGGTTGTAACGGGGGACGAGCAGTACTTC.

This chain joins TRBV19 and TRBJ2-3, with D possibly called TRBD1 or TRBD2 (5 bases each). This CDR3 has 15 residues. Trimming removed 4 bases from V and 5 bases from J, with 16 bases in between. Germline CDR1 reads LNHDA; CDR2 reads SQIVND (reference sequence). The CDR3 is CASSRGPREGDTQYF. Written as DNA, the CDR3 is TGTGCCAGTAGTAGGGGACCTAGAGAAGGAGATACGCAGTATTTT.

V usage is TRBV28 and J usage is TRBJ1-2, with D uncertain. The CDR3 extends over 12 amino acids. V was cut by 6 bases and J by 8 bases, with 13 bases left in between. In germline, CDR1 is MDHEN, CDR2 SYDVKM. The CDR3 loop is CASSYFPQGYTF. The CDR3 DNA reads TGTGCCAGCAGCTACTTCCCGCAAGGCTACACCTTC.

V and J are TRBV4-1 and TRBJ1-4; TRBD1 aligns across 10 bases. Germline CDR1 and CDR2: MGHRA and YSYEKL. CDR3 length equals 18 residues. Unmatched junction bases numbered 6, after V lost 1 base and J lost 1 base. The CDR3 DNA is TGCGCCAGCAGCCAAGGAGACAGGGGGCGGGTAACTAATGAAAAACTGTTTTTT. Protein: CASSQGDRGRVTNEKLFF.